These 20 T cell receptor beta chains came from one sample sequenced in a study of T cell responses to AZD1222 COVID-19 vaccine. Produced via immunoSEQ multiplex PCR; TCRdb's table is partial and in-frame only. The table includes roughly 87,000 clones, 75% to 90% detected once. The input for sequencing was peripheral blood, taken 28 days after the second AZD1222 dose. These receptors were obtained from an adult who received the AZD1222 COVID-19 vaccine.

The rearrangement joins TRBV28 to TRBJ1-1, with 8 bases matching TRBD1. V shed 6 bases and J 1 base; nucleotides not matched to a gene: 1. The CDR3 runs to 13 residues. Germline V lookup: CDR1 MDHEN, CDR2 SYDVKM. The CDR3 DNA reads TGTGCCAGCAGAGGACAGGGGAACACTGAAGCTTTCTTT. Its protein product is CASRGQGNTEAFF.

V is TRBV20-1 and J is TRBJ1-5; D gene unclear. The CDR3 runs to 15 residues. CDR1 DFQATT and CDR2 SNEGSKA come from the germline V gene (reference sequence). V was shortened by 3 bases and J by 0 bases, with 12 bases between the two germline ends. In DNA, the CDR3 is TGCAGTGCTAGTTTTAGGGAGAATAGCAATCAGCCCCAGCATTTT. Its protein is CSASFRENSNQPQHF.

This sequence joins TRBV12-3 or TRBV12-4 and TRBJ2-2; D remains ambiguous. The V and J ends lost 2 bases and 5 bases respectively, with 6 bases between them. The CDR3 has 13 amino acids. Here the CDR3 DNA reads TGTGCCAGCAGTTTATCAGAAACCGGGGAGCTGTTTTTT. It codes for CASSLSETGELFF.

V and J are TRBV7-2 and TRBJ2-2; D unclear. In germline, CDR1 is SGHTA, CDR2 FQGNSA. V was pared by 3 bases and J by 1 base, with 9 bases between. The CDR3 has 15 amino acids. The CDR3 region has the DNA TGTGCCAGCAGCTTCGGGCCCGGGAACACCGGGGAGCTGTTTTTT. Amino acids: CASSFGPGNTGELFF.

The chain combines TRBV25-1 with TRBJ1-6, with D unclear. V was cut by 1 base and J by 6 bases, with 4 bases left in between. CDR3 length: 13 residues. Germline V gene sequence: CDR1 MGHDK, CDR2 SYGVNS. The CDR3 coding sequence is TGTGCCAGCAGTGAATGGGGTAATTCACCCCTCCACTTT. Its translation: CASSEWGNSPLHF.

The chain carries TRBV5-4 and TRBJ2-1, with D possibly matching TRBD2 (6 bases). The V gene lost 4 bases and the J gene lost 10 bases, with 30 bases spanning the gap. Germline V gene lookup returns CDR1 SGHNT and CDR2 YYREEE (reference sequence). This CDR3 spans 18 amino acids. The CDR3 coding sequence is TGTGCCAGCAGCGGATTTAGCCGGGGGATAGGACTCGCGGGCGAGCAGTTCTTC. Amino acid sequence: CASSGFSRGIGLAGEQFF.

J is TRBJ1-1 and V is TRBV6-1, with no clear D. Germline V lookup: CDR1 MNHNS, CDR2 SASEGT. The V and J ends lost 7 bases and 1 base respectively, with 13 bases between them. The CDR3 covers 14 residues. CDR3 region: CASIIPQKNTEAFF. For the CDR3, the DNA is TGTGCCAGCATCATACCACAGAAGAACACTGAAGCTTTCTTT.

The V call is TRBV28, the J call TRBJ1-6; the D is unclear. V was cut by 6 bases and J by 4 bases, with 16 bases left in between. The germline CDR1 and CDR2 sequences are MDHEN and SYDVKM. This CDR3 contains 16 residues. The CDR3 nucleotides read TGTGCCAGCAGCCTCGAACCTACTCGTTATAATTCACCCCTCCACTTT. It is translated as CASSLEPTRYNSPLHF.

The chain recombines TRBV3-1 (or the pseudogene TRBV3-2) with TRBJ2-7, with 11 nucleotides matching TRBD1. V lost 4 bases and J lost 9; bases outside the gene matches: 17. Per the germline V gene, CDR1 is LGHDT and CDR2 is YNNKEL (reference sequence). The CDR3 loop spans 17 amino acids. CDR3 DNA sequence: TGTGCCAGCAGCCTATATTACTCCCGGGACAGGGGGGATCGGCAGTACTTC. Encoded protein: CASSLYYSRDRGDRQYF.

This clone was picked up a small number of times. This rearrangement joins TRBV6-4 to TRBJ2-1; D call uncertain. The CDR3 has 16 amino acids. Germline V CDR1 and CDR2: MRHNA, SNTAGT. V lost 0 bases and J 2 bases, leaving 11 bases between the germline ends. This chain's CDR3 is CASSDSVESAYNEQFF. CDR3 DNA: TGTGCCAGCAGTGACTCTGTAGAGTCGGCCTACAATGAGCAGTTCTTC.

J is TRBJ2-5 and V is TRBV10-1; 8 bases line up with TRBD2. Germline V CDR1 and CDR2: WNHNN, SYGVQD (reference sequence). The CDR3 has 14 amino acids. Trimming at V came to 3 bases and at J to 4 bases, leaving 4 bases not matched to a gene. CDR3 bases: TGCGCCAGCAGTGATTCGGGGGGGCGAGAGACCCAGTACTTC. This encodes CASSDSGGRETQYF.

This clone was recorded once. This chain joins TRBV7-9 and TRBJ1-1; D is ambiguous. The CDR3 is 14 amino acids. Per germline, CDR1 SEHNR and CDR2 FQNEAQ (reference sequence). V lost 1 base, J lost 0 bases, and 6 bases lay in between. In DNA, the CDR3 is TGTGCCAGCAGCTTAGTCCTAATGAACACTGAAGCTTTCTTT. Protein product: CASSLVLMNTEAFF. Drawing the rest from reference TRBV7-9 and TRBJ1-1, the complete variable domain is DTGVSQNPRHKITKRGQNVTFRCDPISEHNRLYWYRQTLGQGPEFLTYFQNEAQLEKSRLLSDRFSAERPKGSFSTLEIQRTEQGDSAMYLCASSLVLMNTEAFFGQGTRLTVV.

The rearrangement joins TRBV5-1 to TRBJ2-7; TRBD2 agrees at 16 bases. CDR1 and CDR2 (germline): SGHRS, YFSETQ. The V and J ends lost 3 bases and 0 bases, in that order; junction bases with no gene match: 3. The CDR3 totals 17 residues. CDR3 sequence reads: CASSSGTSGGDSYEQYF. In DNA form, the CDR3 reads TGCGCCAGCAGCTCAGGGACTAGCGGGGGGGACTCCTACGAGCAGTACTTC.

This clone was seen only once. The J gene is TRBJ1-4, the V gene TRBV12-5, with 8 bases matching TRBD1. After removal of 0 bases from V and 5 bases from J, the junction contained 17 bases not matched to a gene. The CDR3 is made up of 20 amino acids. CDR1 LGHNT and CDR2 FRNRAP come from the germline V gene. For the CDR3, the DNA is TGTGCTAGTGGTTTGGTACCCAGGCAAGGACAGGGTAGGGGGAATGAAAAACTGTTTTTT. The encoded protein is CASGLVPRQGQGRGNEKLFF.

The chain combines TRBV5-6 with TRBJ2-2; 11 positions match TRBD2. V shed 3 bases, J shed 6 bases, and the junction held 10 bases outside the gene matches. The CDR3 loop spans 17 amino acids. Germline V gives CDR1 SGHDT, CDR2 YYEEEE. The CDR3 loop reads CASSSLQTSGGSGELFF. In DNA form, the CDR3 reads TGTGCCAGCAGCTCCCTTCAAACTAGCGGGGGATCCGGGGAGCTGTTTTTT.

The chain combines TRBV7-9 with TRBJ1-3; the D is unclear. The CDR3 extends over 13 amino acids. V was clipped by 5 bases and J by 4 bases, with 9 bases between them. CDR1 is SEHNR and CDR2 is FQNEAQ in the germline V gene (reference sequence). In nucleotides, the CDR3 is TGTGCCAGCAGCCCCTCGAACGGAAACACCATATATTTT. This translates into CASSPSNGNTIYF.

The chain joins TRBV5-4 to TRBJ2-2, with D unclear. V was pared by 4 bases and J by 3 bases, with 16 bases between. This CDR3 has 16 residues. Looked up from germline, CDR1 is SGHNT and CDR2 is YYREEE (reference sequence). The CDR3 here is CASSTRSGIDTGELFF. DNA of the CDR3: TGTGCCAGCAGCACCCGGTCAGGCATCGACACCGGGGAGCTGTTTTTT.

This clone appeared once. J is TRBJ1-5 and V is TRBV14; 7 nucleotides line up with TRBD1. V dropped 0 bases and J dropped 7; count of bases not matched to a gene: 15. Germline values: CDR1 SGHDN, CDR2 FVKESK. The CDR3 length is 18 residues. CDR3 region: CASSQDPGQVPCVQPQHF. The CDR3 region has the DNA TGTGCCAGCAGCCAAGACCCTGGACAGGTTCCCTGTGTCCAGCCCCAGCATTTT.

The rearrangement joins TRBV28 to TRBJ2-2; TRBD1 or TRBD2 may be the D gene (6 bases each). The germline gives CDR1 MDHEN, CDR2 SYDVKM. The germline V and J ends were trimmed by 4 bases and 4 bases, with 13 bases remaining between them. This CDR3 contains 15 residues. This CDR3 is CASSSGGAGTGELFF. The CDR3 DNA sequence: TGTGCCAGCAGTTCCGGGGGCGCTGGCACCGGGGAGCTGTTTTTT.

The V and J genes are TRBV2 and TRBJ1-2; unclear D gene. Germline V CDR1 and CDR2: SNHLY, FYNNEI. The CDR3 length is 13 residues. Between the trimmed V and J ends, which lost 6 bases and 3 bases, there was a span of 11 bases. This chain's CDR3 is CASSWTVDYGYTF. CDR3 DNA: TGTGCCAGCAGCTGGACGGTAGACTATGGCTACACCTTC.